The 22 T cell receptor beta chains presented below share a single source sample, sequenced in a study of CD8+ T cells in alopecia areata (dated by TCRdb to 2017 to 2018). Sample time point, as interpreted from the label and publication: four to five weeks on oral tofacitinib. In the paper's terms, the treatment or condition label means: oral pan-JAK inhibitor, 5-10 mg twice daily. Libraries were constructed by the immunoSEQ multiplex PCR assay. RNA was extracted from all samples and reverse transcribed into cDNA as template for TCR sequencing. Entries here come from immuneACCESS through TCRdb and include only in-frame sequences with V and J called. Some clones fail to appear in such tables; in the studies checked, an unresolved V gene covers under half of the shortfall, and the cause of the remainder is unknown. The sample includes more than 130,000 clones, with roughly four fifths observed a single time. The top ten clonotypes cover about 25% of the sample.

Specimen: CD8+ T cells sorted from blood, collected at week 4, from a patient treated with tofacitinib. These receptors originate from a human donor with alopecia areata.

The chain couples TRBV11-2 to TRBJ2-1; perhaps D is TRBD1 or TRBD2 (5 bases each). The V end lost 4 bases, the J end lost 15 bases, and 19 bases lay between the germline ends. The CDR3 extends over 13 amino acids. Germline CDR1 and CDR2: SGHAT and FQNNGV. The CDR3: CASSWDVTTARFF. In DNA form, the CDR3 reads TGTGCCAGCAGCTGGGACGTTACTACGGCGCGGTTCTTC.

This clone was recorded only once. This rearrangement joins TRBV15 to TRBJ2-6, with D possibly called TRBD1 or TRBD2 (5 bases each). Trimming left V 0 bases short and J 3 bases short, with 9 bases between. Germline CDR1 reads LNHNV; CDR2 reads YYDKDF (reference sequence). The CDR3 totals 16 residues. CDR3 in DNA: TGTGCCACCAGCAGAGATGGGGACGGTGGGGCCAACGTCCTGACTTTC. It encodes CATSRDGDGGANVLTF.

The chain couples TRBV7-9 to TRBJ2-7; weak D call: TRBD2 (5 bases). The CDR3 extends over 15 amino acids. From germline, CDR1 is SEHNR and CDR2 FQNEAQ (reference sequence). V shed 1 base and J shed 3 bases, with 13 bases lying between them. CDR3 DNA sequence: TGTGCCAGCAGCTTAGGGGAGCAGGAGATCTACGAGCAGTACTTC. As protein: CASSLGEQEIYEQYF.

This chain links TRBV29-1 with TRBJ1-1; TRBD1 matches at 8 bases. The length of the CDR3 is 14 residues. Germline V gene sequence: CDR1 SQVTM, CDR2 ANQGSEA. J gave up 4 bases and V 0 bases, and 4 bases lay outside the gene matches. CDR3 bases: TGCAGCGTTGAAGATTCGGACAGGGCCACTGAAGCTTTCTTT. This translates into CSVEDSDRATEAFF.

This chain links TRBV13 with TRBJ2-7; TRBD1 matches at 7 bases. Per the germline V gene, CDR1 is PRHDT and CDR2 is FYEKMQ (reference sequence). The CDR3 spans 19 residues. V shed 5 bases and J 2 bases; nucleotides not matched to a gene: 21. The CDR3 loop is CASSTFRTGAHEIPYEQYF. CDR3 nucleotide sequence: TGTGCCAGCAGCACCTTCAGGACAGGAGCGCATGAAATTCCCTACGAGCAGTACTTC.

V is TRBV14 and J is TRBJ2-3; TRBD1 agrees at 8 bases. CDR1 and CDR2 from the germline V gene are SGHDN and FVKESK. V shed 2 bases and J 5 bases; nucleotides not matched to a gene: 3. The CDR3 consists of 14 residues. CDR3 bases: TGTGCCAGCAGCCAAAACAGGGGGATAGATACGCAGTATTTT. It is translated as CASSQNRGIDTQYF.

V and J are TRBV6-1 and TRBJ2-2; D ambiguous. V was pared by 8 bases and J by 8 bases, with 15 bases between. Germline loops: CDR1 MNHNS, CDR2 SASEGT. The CDR3 contains 13 residues. CDR3 protein: CASGTARSGELFF. CDR3 DNA: TGTGCCAGCGGAACAGCTCGATCTGGGGAGCTGTTTTTT.

The chain joins TRBV30 to TRBJ1-2; D is uncertain. Per the germline V gene, CDR1 is GTSNPN and CDR2 is SVGIG (reference sequence). V gave up 5 bases and J gave up 6 bases, with 13 bases separating them. The CDR3 is 12 residues long. CDR3 loop: CAWFRTRDGYTF. The CDR3 DNA follows: TGTGCCTGGTTCAGGACCCGAGATGGCTACACCTTC.

The DNA for the CDR3 is TGTGCCAGCAGCCAGACAGGGGCCACCAATTCACCCCTCCACTTT. Protein product: CASSQTGATNSPLHF. The rearrangement joins TRBV6-5 to TRBJ1-6; 8 nucleotides agree with TRBD1. The CDR3 consists of 15 residues. Unmatched junction bases numbered 8, after V lost 6 bases and J lost 7 bases. Germline-derived CDR1 and CDR2 are MNHEY and SVGAGI.

The chain uses TRBV5-6 and TRBJ2-7; TRBD1 aligns across 9 bases. Germline-derived CDR1 and CDR2 are SGHDT and YYEEEE. The CDR3 runs 16 residues. V was clipped by 5 bases and J by 3 bases; unmatched bases: 12. CDR3 nucleotide sequence: TGTGCCAGCAGGGCCGCCGGACAGGGGCAAGACTACGAGCAGTACTTC. It encodes CASRAAGQGQDYEQYF.

The gene calls are TRBV27 and TRBJ2-5, with D unresolved. This CDR3 is 13 amino acids long. V gave up 2 bases and J gave up 0 bases, with 4 bases separating them. CDR1 and CDR2 from the germline V gene are MNHEY and SMNVEV (reference sequence). CDR3 protein: CASSLLDQETQYF. Written as DNA, the CDR3 is TGTGCCAGCAGTTTACTAGACCAAGAGACCCAGTACTTC.

This chain's CDR3 is CASSPSGVTDTQYF. CDR3 coding DNA: TGTGCCAGCAGCCCTAGCGGAGTCACAGATACGCAGTATTTT. The chain employs TRBV6-5 and TRBJ2-3, with TRBD2 identical over 7 bases. The CDR3 is made up of 14 amino acids. CDR1 MNHEY and CDR2 SVGAGI come from the germline V gene. J was trimmed by 2 bases and V by 6 bases; bases with no gene match: 5.

The rearrangement uses TRBV6-4 and TRBJ2-7; unclear D gene. The CDR3 consists of 14 residues. Trimming pared 0 bases from V and 1 base from J, leaving 7 bases between. Per the germline V gene, CDR1 is MRHNA and CDR2 is SNTAGT. The DNA of the CDR3 is TGTGCCAGCAGTGACTCGATTGGATCCTACGAGCAGTACTTC. As protein: CASSDSIGSYEQYF.

The J gene is TRBJ2-5, the V gene TRBV9; 11 bases are shared with TRBD2. Germline CDR1 SGDLS, CDR2 YYNGEE. The J segment lost 2 bases and the V segment lost 4 bases, leaving 7 bases of the junction unmatched. This CDR3 is built from 16 residues. The CDR3 loop is CASSLPPSGGQETQYF. The CDR3 DNA sequence: TGTGCCAGCAGCTTACCCCCTAGCGGGGGGCAAGAGACCCAGTACTTC.

This chain joins TRBV7-9 and TRBJ2-3; D may correspond to TRBD1 or TRBD2 (6 bases each). The CDR3 contains 16 residues. Germline CDR1 reads SEHNR; CDR2 reads FQNEAQ (reference sequence). V was shortened by 5 bases and J by 2 bases, with 17 bases between the two germline ends. CDR3 sequence reads: CASSDRDTDYTDTQYF. Here the CDR3 DNA reads TGTGCCAGCAGCGACCGGGACACGGACTACACAGATACGCAGTATTTT.

V usage is TRBV29-1 and J usage is TRBJ2-7, with no clear D. CDR3 length equals 12 residues. Trimming took off 6 bases at V and 2 bases at J, with 11 bases between the two ends. Per the germline V gene, CDR1 is SQVTM and CDR2 is ANQGSEA. The CDR3 DNA reads as TGCAGCGTACAAGACAACGCCTACGAGCAGTACTTC. Translation gives CSVQDNAYEQYF.

CDR3 in amino acids: CASAPPDTQYF. The CDR3 DNA sequence: TGTGCCAGCGCACCCCCAGATACGCAGTATTTT. The V and J genes are TRBV2 and TRBJ2-3, with D uncertain. Between the trimmed V and J ends, which lost 8 bases and 4 bases, there was a span of 7 bases. The CDR3 has 11 residues. The V gene's germline CDR1 is SNHLY and CDR2 FYNNEI.

The chain uses TRBV5-4 and TRBJ2-5, with D perhaps matching TRBD1 (5 bases). The CDR3 has 12 residues. Trimming removed 2 bases at V and 8 bases at J, with 10 bases between. CDR1 is SGHNT, CDR2 YYREEE, per germline (reference sequence). The CDR3 bases are TGTGCCAGCAGCTTTGGTACAGGTACCCAGTACTTC. Its translation is CASSFGTGTQYF.

CDR3 loop: CASSLEPTGSYGYTF. CDR3 coding DNA: TGTGCCAGCAGCTTAGAACCCACGGGTAGCTATGGCTACACCTTC. The chain couples TRBV11-2 to TRBJ1-2; D gene unclear. Germline-derived CDR1 and CDR2 are SGHAT and FQNNGV. The CDR3 has 15 residues. The V end lost 0 bases, the J end lost 4 bases, and 12 bases lay between the germline ends.

V gene TRBV2 combines with J gene TRBJ1-1; 10 bases agree with TRBD1. The germline V gene has CDR1 SNHLY and CDR2 FYNNEI. This CDR3 spans 15 amino acids. Unmatched junction bases numbered 10, after V lost 7 bases and J lost 5 bases. The CDR3 nucleotides read TGTGCCAGCACAGGGAGGACAGGGGGGGTGACTGAAGCTTTCTTT. Translated, it gives CASTGRTGGVTEAFF. Combining the CDR3 with reference TRBV2 and TRBJ1-1 gives the whole variable domain EPEVTQTPSHQVTQMGQEVILRCVPISNHLYFYWYRQILGQKVEFLVSFYNNEISEKSEIFDDQFSVERPDGSNFTLKIRSTKLEDSAMYFCASTGRTGGVTEAFFGQGTRLTVV.

The CDR3 sequence is CASRWDVTYEQYF. CDR3 sequence (DNA): TGCGCCAGCAGGTGGGACGTAACCTACGAGCAGTACTTC. The chain combines TRBV5-1 with TRBJ2-7, with D perhaps given as TRBD1 or TRBD2 (5 bases each). With 5 bases removed from V and 2 bases from J, the gap between germline ends came to 11 bases. The CDR3 loop spans 13 amino acids. The V gene's germline CDR1 is SGHRS and CDR2 YFSETQ.

This chain links TRBV23-1 with TRBJ2-5; 7 bases fit TRBD1. TRBV23-1 is assigned to the ORF class and has an uncertain function. This CDR3 has 21 residues. V lost 0 bases and J lost 0; bases outside the gene matches: 19. CDR3: CASSQSKLRRRTGKYQETQYF. CDR3 sequence (DNA): TGCGCCAGCAGTCAATCGAAACTCCGCCGGCGGACAGGAAAGTACCAAGAGACCCAGTACTTC.